The T cell receptor beta chain under discussion was sequenced for a study of T cells after yellow fever vaccination. Findings and caveats of the study: Peaking on day 5 versus 15, the secondary response was faster but weaker.

Trimming shortened V by 6 bases and J by 6 bases, and 18 bases separated the two germline ends. The CDR3 extends over 14 amino acids. Germline V gene lookup returns CDR1 ENHRY and CDR2 SYGVKD. One entry per CDR3 protein, called by TCRdb with MiXCR from the 5' RACE reads. The sample has approximately 160,000 distinct CDR3 sequences; 9.3% are singletons. This clonotype occurred many times. Its target is not known. This material consisted of CD8+ T cells sorted from PBMCs, taken 45 days after the yellow fever booster vaccination. The rearrangement joins TRBV10-3 to TRBJ2-7; D may be TRBD1 (7 bases). This receptor was taken from a man younger than 30 who received the YFV17D yellow fever vaccine. In DNA, the CDR3 is TGTGCCATCAGCGTAGGCTCAGGGGGAGGCGAGCAGTACTTC. It codes for CAISVGSGGGEQYF.